These 13 T cell receptor beta chains share one sample of origin, sequenced in a study of T cells expressing NK-cell markers. One entry per CDR3 protein, without DNA, is what TCRdb gives after re-calling the 5' RACE reads. This listing includes 500,000 to 600,000 distinct CDR3 sequences. Sequencing used blood T cells: a sorted CD56 or NKG2C T cell subset, CD4+ or CD8+ T cells, or bulk PBMC T cells (not recorded which). The receptors here all came from a man aged 18-30 years in good health.

V and J are TRBV9 and TRBJ2-7; TCRdb's D call, TRBD1, is unchecked because there is no DNA. Germline V gene data show CDR1 as SGDLS and CDR2 as YYNGEE. The CDR3 has 17 residues. CDR3 loop: CASSPRSDRGHGDEQYF.

The chain uses TRBV7-9 and TRBJ2-7; TCRdb returns TRBD2, unconfirmable since there is no DNA. This CDR3 has 15 amino acids. Germline V gene lookup returns CDR1 SEHNR and CDR2 FQNEAQ (reference sequence). The chain's CDR3 is CASSLAGPSSYEQYF.

The genes are TRBV2 and TRBJ2-1; TCRdb's D call, TRBD2, is unchecked because there is no DNA. CDR3 length: 15 residues. Germline V lookup: CDR1 SNHLY, CDR2 FYNNEI. This CDR3 is CASRATSSGRDEQFF. The entire variable domain, with the rest obtained from reference TRBV2 and TRBJ2-1, is as follows: EPEVTQTPSHQVTQMGQEVILRCVPISNHLYFYWYRQILGQKVEFLVSFYNNEISEKSEIFDDQFSVERPDGSNFTLKIRSTKLEDSAMYFCASRATSSGRDEQFFGPGTRLTVL.

V usage is TRBV12-3 or TRBV12-4 and J usage is TRBJ2-5; TCRdb selects TRBD1, and the lack of DNA leaves this call unchecked. This CDR3 has 14 amino acids. CDR3 in amino acids: CASSYDRAQETQYF.

This chain uses TRBV5-1 with TRBJ2-3; absent DNA, TCRdb's TRBD1 call cannot be checked. The CDR3 sequence is 16 residues long. Germline V gene data show CDR1 as SGHRS and CDR2 as YFSETQ. The CDR3 here is CASSLSGQGIQDTQYF.

The chain links TRBV12-3 or TRBV12-4 to TRBJ2-1; the TRBD1 assignment by TCRdb is unverifiable without DNA. This CDR3 is built from 15 residues. The CDR3 reads CASRPRDRVWDEQFF.

This rearrangement joins TRBV19 to TRBJ2-5; TCRdb's assignment of TRBD2 cannot be checked, as there is no DNA. The germline V gene encodes CDR1 LNHDA and CDR2 SQIVND (reference sequence). The CDR3 consists of 16 residues. CDR3 residues: CASRGPTAGRQETQYF.

The V and J genes are TRBV11-3 and TRBJ1-1; as DNA is missing, the TRBD1 call by TCRdb cannot be tested. Germline CDR1 is SGHNT and CDR2 is YENEEA. The CDR3 spans 13 residues. The CDR3: CASSLGQGSSAFF.

The chain links TRBV18 to TRBJ2-7; the TCRdb D gene call, TRBD2, has no DNA to confirm it. The length of the CDR3 is 14 residues. Germline loops: CDR1 KGHSH, CDR2 LQKENI. The CDR3 loop is CASSPTVTTYEQYF.

This chain uses TRBV4-3 with TRBJ2-3; the D call from TCRdb, TRBD1, cannot be confirmed without DNA. Germline CDR1 is LGHNA and CDR2 is YSLEER. This CDR3 spans 19 amino acids. The CDR3 loop is CASSQDRGTGPGGTDTQYF.

J is TRBJ2-2 and V is TRBV5-1; lacking DNA, the TRBD1 call made by TCRdb goes unchecked. The V gene's germline CDR1 is SGHRS and CDR2 YFSETQ. This CDR3 has 16 residues. CDR3: CASSIGATRNTGELFF. The full variable domain, rest sourced from reference TRBV5-1 and TRBJ2-2, is KAGVTQTPRYLIKTRGQQVTLSCSPISGHRSVSWYQQTPGQGLQFLFEYFSETQRNKGNFPGRFSGRQFSNSRSEMNVSTLELGDSALYLCASSIGATRNTGELFFGEGSRLTVL.

The chain recombines TRBV5-1 with TRBJ2-2. This CDR3 is 14 amino acids long. The germline V gene encodes CDR1 SGHRS and CDR2 YFSETQ. The chain's CDR3 is CASSLGGTTGELFF.

This rearrangement joins TRBV5-4 to TRBJ2-6; absent DNA, TCRdb's TRBD2 call cannot be checked. The CDR3 has 17 amino acids. Germline CDR1 reads SGHNT; CDR2 reads YYREEE (reference sequence). The CDR3: CASSSLAGGNGANVLTF.